This entry lists 11 T cell receptor beta chains sequenced from one sample in a study of blood T cell repertoires in COVID-19. The assay was immunoSEQ multiplex PCR, and TCRdb's table has in-frame clones only and misses some. Of 350,000 to 550,000 clones listed, around 89% were seen once; the top ten hold roughly 4%. The sequenced sample consisted of peripheral blood. These TCRs come from a woman in her 30s with acute or convalescent COVID-19.

This chain connects TRBV7-2 to TRBJ2-7; TRBD1 matches at 8 bases. The CDR3 length is 14 residues. Germline V gives CDR1 SGHTA, CDR2 FQGNSA. Unmatched junction bases numbered 5, after V lost 3 bases and J lost 4 bases. CDR3 bases: TGTGCCAGCAGCTTCCGACAGGGGTGGTACGAGCAGTACTTC. It encodes CASSFRQGWYEQYF.

The rearrangement uses TRBV27 and TRBJ2-3, with a weak D call TRBD2 (5 bases). From germline, CDR1 is MNHEY and CDR2 SMNVEV (reference sequence). V was clipped by 6 bases and J by 4 bases, with 17 bases between them. The CDR3 has 15 amino acids. The CDR3 here is CASSRGSPTPDTQYF. DNA of the CDR3: TGTGCCAGCAGCCGGGGTAGCCCCACCCCAGATACGCAGTATTTT.

The chain employs TRBV9 and TRBJ2-7, with D hard to call. V shed 0 bases and J shed 2 bases, with 9 bases lying between them. Germline V gives CDR1 SGDLS, CDR2 YYNGEE. The CDR3 runs to 14 residues. The CDR3 sequence is CASSVDLGPYEQYF. CDR3 in DNA: TGTGCCAGCAGCGTAGACCTAGGCCCCTACGAGCAGTACTTC.

This clone appeared a single time. V usage is TRBV18 and J usage is TRBJ2-2, with 9 bases identical to TRBD1. CDR1 KGHSH and CDR2 LQKENI come from the germline V gene. V shed 0 bases, J shed 5 bases, and the junction held 1 base outside the gene matches. The CDR3 spans 15 residues. The CDR3 DNA reads TGTGCCAGCTCACCACCGACAGGGGGGACCGGGGAGCTGTTTTTT. The encoded protein is CASSPPTGGTGELFF.

V is TRBV3-1 (or the pseudogene TRBV3-2) and J is TRBJ2-5; the D gene is possibly TRBD2 (7 bases). From germline, CDR1 is LGHDT and CDR2 YNNKEL (reference sequence). V shed 7 bases and J shed 1 base, with 16 bases lying between them. The CDR3 is made up of 15 amino acids. The CDR3: CASKRGANRQETQYF. CDR3 bases: TGTGCCAGCAAACGGGGGGCGAACCGCCAAGAGACCCAGTACTTC.

V usage is TRBV12-5 and J usage is TRBJ2-6; possibly TRBD1 for D (6 bases). This CDR3 is built from 16 residues. Per germline, CDR1 LGHNT and CDR2 FRNRAP. The V and J ends lost 0 bases and 2 bases respectively, with 8 bases between them. As DNA, the CDR3 is TGTGCTAGTGGTTTGGTACCAGGGGCTGGGGCCAACGTCCTGACTTTC. It translates to CASGLVPGAGANVLTF.

The chain joins TRBV29-1 to TRBJ2-5; D may be TRBD2 (6 bases). CDR1 is SQVTM, CDR2 ANQGSEA, per germline. Trimming shortened V by 5 bases and J by 1 base, and 14 bases separated the two germline ends. This CDR3 is built from 14 residues. The CDR3 DNA reads as TGCAGCGTTCGCGGGGCATCCCTCCAAGAGACCCAGTACTTC. Translation gives CSVRGASLQETQYF.

V usage is TRBV3-1 (or the pseudogene TRBV3-2) and J usage is TRBJ2-7, with 10 bases fitting TRBD1. CDR1 and CDR2 (germline): LGHDT, YNNKEL (reference sequence). This CDR3 is 16 amino acids long. The V and J ends lost 4 bases and 1 base, in that order; junction bases with no gene match: 7. This CDR3 is CASSPFRTGGSYEQYF. Written as DNA, the CDR3 is TGTGCCAGCAGCCCTTTCCGGACAGGGGGATCCTACGAGCAGTACTTC.

The count of this clone is one. This rearrangement joins TRBV30 to TRBJ2-5, with 7 bases aligning to TRBD2. Looked up from germline, CDR1 is GTSNPN and CDR2 is SVGIG (reference sequence). After removal of 3 bases from V and 4 bases from J, the junction contained 5 bases not matched to a gene. The CDR3 is made up of 13 amino acids. CDR3 in amino acids: CAWRRRTRETQYF. The CDR3 DNA is TGTGCCTGGAGGCGGAGGACTAGAGAGACCCAGTACTTC.

The J gene is TRBJ2-1, the V gene TRBV5-1; 9 nucleotides agree with TRBD2. V was clipped by 0 bases and J by 6 bases; unmatched bases: 7. CDR3 size: 16 residues. Per the germline V gene, CDR1 is SGHRS and CDR2 is YFSETQ. The CDR3 nucleotides are TGCGCCAGCAGCTTGGCCCCAGCGGGGGGTTTCAATGAGCAGTTCTTC. The encoded protein is CASSLAPAGGFNEQFF.

The CDR3 DNA sequence: TGTGCCAGCAGCCAAGACCCACTAGCGGGTACAAATGAGCAGTTCTTC. It encodes CASSQDPLAGTNEQFF. The chain combines TRBV3-1 (or the pseudogene TRBV3-2) with TRBJ2-1; the match to TRBD2 covers 9 bases. The CDR3 contains 16 residues. Trimming at V came to 0 bases and at J to 7 bases, leaving 7 bases not matched to a gene. Germline CDR1 and CDR2: LGHDT and YNNKEL (reference sequence).